The 20 T cell receptor beta chains given below trace back to one sample, sequenced in a study of shared clonotypes between healthy human individuals. CD45RO-negative, CCR7-selected cells formed the naive CD8 fraction, which excluded terminally differentiated effector memory CD45RA+ cells. Profiled with immunoSEQ multiplex PCR; TCRdb holds only in-frame clones, not every one. This sample has roughly 590,000 clones, with about 95% found just once. Sequenced: naive CD8+ T cells sorted from blood. Every receptor here comes from a woman in her twenties or thirties in good health.

V is TRBV27 and J is TRBJ2-3; D is unclear. CDR1 and CDR2 from the germline V gene are MNHEY and SMNVEV (reference sequence). The CDR3 runs to 13 residues. The ends were cut back, 0 bases at V and 6 bases at J, with 7 bases in the middle. The CDR3 loop is CASSLSVSDTQYF. For the CDR3, the DNA is TGTGCCAGCAGTTTATCGGTGTCTGATACGCAGTATTTT.

V and J are TRBV9 and TRBJ2-5; D may be TRBD2 (5 bases). CDR3 length equals 16 residues. The germline V gene has CDR1 SGDLS and CDR2 YYNGEE. V shed 2 bases and J shed 1 base, with 15 bases lying between them. CDR3 DNA: TGTGCCAGCAGCGTTTTCGGGGAAGGTCTCCAAGAGACCCAGTACTTC. This translates into CASSVFGEGLQETQYF.

The V and J genes are TRBV7-3 and TRBJ2-3; no firm D call. Trimming took 2 bases from V and 4 from J, leaving 13 bases between them. Germline V lookup: CDR1 SGHTA, CDR2 FQGTGA. The CDR3 sequence is 15 residues long. Here the CDR3 DNA reads TGTGCCAGCAGCTTAGAGGTGGGCCGCGCAGATACGCAGTATTTT. Its protein is CASSLEVGRADTQYF. The variable domain in full, with the rest retrieved from reference TRBV7-3 and TRBJ2-3, is GAGVSQTPSNKVTEKGKYVELRCDPISGHTALYWYRQSLGQGPEFLIYFQGTGAADDSGLPNDRFFAVRPEGSVSTLKIQRTERGDSAVYLCASSLEVGRADTQYFGPGTRLTVL.

The rearrangement joins TRBV28 to TRBJ2-2; TRBD1 might be the D (5 bases). V dropped 3 bases and J dropped 1 base, with 12 bases sitting between them. Germline V lookup: CDR1 MDHEN, CDR2 SYDVKM. This CDR3 has 16 residues. The CDR3 loop is CASSFAGILNTGELFF. The CDR3 bases are TGTGCCAGCAGTTTTGCAGGGATCTTGAACACCGGGGAGCTGTTTTTT.

This clone was seen only once. This sequence joins TRBV9 and TRBJ2-1; 8 bases line up with TRBD2. After removal of 4 bases from V and 0 bases from J, the junction contained 15 bases not matched to a gene. This CDR3 region has 19 residues. Per germline, CDR1 SGDLS and CDR2 YYNGEE. The CDR3 loop reads CASSPTPQAGVYSYNEQFF. The DNA for the CDR3 is TGTGCCAGCAGCCCCACCCCCCAAGCGGGAGTTTACTCCTACAATGAGCAGTTCTTC.

The chain has TRBV27 and TRBJ1-1; D uncertain. CDR1 is MNHEY and CDR2 is SMNVEV in the germline V gene (reference sequence). Trimming took 0 bases from V and 7 from J, leaving 9 bases between them. The CDR3 consists of 13 residues. This CDR3 reads CASSLSAAREAFF. CDR3 nucleotides: TGTGCCAGCAGTTTATCCGCGGCCCGTGAAGCTTTCTTT.

This clone was detected only once. The chain links TRBV7-9 to TRBJ2-2, with a weak D call TRBD1 (5 bases). V gave up 5 bases and J gave up 7 bases, with 8 bases separating them. Germline CDR1 and CDR2: SEHNR and FQNEAQ (reference sequence). The CDR3 totals 12 residues. The CDR3 bases are TGTGCCAGCAGCCAGGGCCACGGGGAGCTGTTTTTT. It encodes CASSQGHGELFF.

The chain uses TRBV9 and TRBJ1-5; D is unresolved. The V gene lost 4 bases and the J gene lost 5 bases, with 13 bases spanning the gap. The length of the CDR3 is 14 residues. Germline CDR1 and CDR2: SGDLS and YYNGEE. CDR3 in amino acids: CASSRDPQHQPQHF. DNA for the CDR3: TGTGCCAGCAGCCGAGACCCACAGCATCAGCCCCAGCATTTT.

The chain employs TRBV2 and TRBJ1-6; perhaps TRBD1 as D (6 bases). The germline gives CDR1 SNHLY, CDR2 FYNNEI. The CDR3 runs 15 residues. Trimming took off 6 bases at V and 0 bases at J, with 9 bases between the two ends. The CDR3 protein is CASREDSSYNSPLHF. Written as DNA, the CDR3 is TGTGCCAGCAGAGAGGACAGCTCCTATAATTCACCCCTCCACTTT.

The chain recombines TRBV6-4 with TRBJ2-7, with D tentatively TRBD2 (6 bases). There are 13 residues in the CDR3. Trimming pared 6 bases from V and 0 bases from J, leaving 9 bases between. The germline CDR1 and CDR2 sequences are MRHNA and SNTAGT. The CDR3 DNA is TGTGCCAGCAGAGCTAGCGCCTCCTACGAGCAGTACTTC. Translated: CASRASASYEQYF.

The chain is built from TRBV6-5 and TRBJ2-1, with 8 nucleotides matching TRBD2. V lost 5 bases and J lost 4; bases outside the gene matches: 7. Germline loops: CDR1 MNHEY, CDR2 SVGAGI. The length of the CDR3 is 15 residues. The CDR3: CASSSSGNGYNEQFF. The CDR3 DNA reads TGTGCCAGCAGTAGTAGCGGGAATGGTTACAATGAGCAGTTCTTC.

V usage is TRBV4-1 and J usage is TRBJ1-5, with TRBD1 matching over 7 bases. V lost 3 bases and J lost 7; bases outside the gene matches: 12. From germline, CDR1 is MGHRA and CDR2 YSYEKL. This CDR3 is built from 16 residues. DNA of the CDR3: TGCGCCAGCAGCCACTCATTCCCCTTACAGGGGCAGCCCCAGCATTTT. Amino acids: CASSHSFPLQGQPQHF.

This chain links TRBV5-6 with TRBJ1-3; no clear D gene. The V and J ends lost 3 bases and 4 bases respectively, with 5 bases between them. CDR1 and CDR2 (germline): SGHDT, YYEEEE. CDR3 size: 12 residues. CDR3 DNA: TGTGCCAGCAGCTCTTACGGAAACACCATATATTTT. Amino acids: CASSSYGNTIYF.

The chain links TRBV19 to TRBJ2-1; the match to TRBD1 covers 7 bases. Germline CDR1 reads LNHDA; CDR2 reads SQIVND (reference sequence). The CDR3 is 13 amino acids. The J segment lost 7 bases and the V segment lost 6 bases, leaving 6 bases of the junction unmatched. CDR3 residues: CASRRDSLNEQFF. The CDR3 nucleotides are TGTGCCAGTAGAAGGGACAGTCTAAATGAGCAGTTCTTC.

The genes are TRBV5-1 and TRBJ2-7; D possibly corresponds to TRBD2 (5 bases). The CDR3 is made up of 13 amino acids. Looked up from germline, CDR1 is SGHRS and CDR2 is YFSETQ. V lost 1 base and J 7 bases, leaving 12 bases between the germline ends. CDR3 residues: CASSLYASWEQYF. Written as DNA, the CDR3 is TGCGCCAGCAGCTTGTACGCTAGCTGGGAGCAGTACTTC.

This clone was picked up one time. V gene TRBV9 combines with J gene TRBJ1-3; D remains ambiguous. In germline, CDR1 is SGDLS, CDR2 YYNGEE. The V and J ends lost 4 bases and 2 bases respectively, with 13 bases between them. CDR3 size: 15 residues. CDR3 in DNA: TGTGCCAGCAGCTCCAGGACGGAGCCTGGAAACACCATATATTTT. It specifies CASSSRTEPGNTIYF.

The chain has TRBV10-3 and TRBJ1-2; TRBD1 agrees at 7 bases. The J segment lost 3 bases and the V segment lost 3 bases, leaving 4 bases of the junction unmatched. The CDR3 contains 14 residues. From germline, CDR1 is ENHRY and CDR2 SYGVKD. The CDR3 reads CAISDEGAYYGYTF. The CDR3 bases are TGTGCCATCAGTGACGAGGGGGCATACTATGGCTACACCTTC.

This sequence joins TRBV29-1 and TRBJ1-1; the D is unclear. Germline V gene lookup returns CDR1 SQVTM and CDR2 ANQGSEA. This CDR3 has 13 amino acids. The V and J ends lost 5 bases and 0 bases respectively, with 10 bases between them. The CDR3 protein is CSVFGAMNTEAFF. The CDR3 DNA follows: TGCAGCGTTTTCGGAGCCATGAACACTGAAGCTTTCTTT.

The rearrangement links TRBV27 to TRBJ2-2; TRBD2 matches at 11 bases. CDR3 length: 14 residues. Germline values: CDR1 MNHEY, CDR2 SMNVEV (reference sequence). After removal of 7 bases from V and 4 bases from J, the junction contained 2 bases not matched to a gene. CDR3 in DNA: TGTGCCAGCAAGCTAGCGGGGGGCACCGGGGAGCTGTTTTTT. This translates into CASKLAGGTGELFF.

This chain uses TRBV10-3 with TRBJ1-1; D perhaps matches TRBD1 (6 bases). The germline gives CDR1 ENHRY, CDR2 SYGVKD. The CDR3 contains 13 residues. V was clipped by 3 bases and J by 1 base, with 6 bases between them. The CDR3 is CAISEGGNTEAFF. CDR3 coding DNA: TGTGCCATCAGTGAAGGGGGGAACACTGAAGCTTTCTTT.